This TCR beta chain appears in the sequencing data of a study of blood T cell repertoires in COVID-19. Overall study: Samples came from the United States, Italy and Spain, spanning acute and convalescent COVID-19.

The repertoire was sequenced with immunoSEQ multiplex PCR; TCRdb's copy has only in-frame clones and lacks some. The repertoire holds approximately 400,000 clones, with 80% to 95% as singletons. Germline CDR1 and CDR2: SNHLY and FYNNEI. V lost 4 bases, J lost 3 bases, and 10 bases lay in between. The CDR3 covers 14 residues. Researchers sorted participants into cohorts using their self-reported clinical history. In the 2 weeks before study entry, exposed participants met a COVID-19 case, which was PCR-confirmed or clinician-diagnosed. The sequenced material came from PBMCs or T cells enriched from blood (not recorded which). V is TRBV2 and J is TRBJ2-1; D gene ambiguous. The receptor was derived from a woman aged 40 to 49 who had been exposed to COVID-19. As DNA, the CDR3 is TGTGCCAGCAGTGGGGCCGGCCGCTACAATGAGCAGTTCTTC. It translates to CASSGAGRYNEQFF.